The text below deals with one TCR beta chain. Germline values: CDR1 GTSNPN, CDR2 SVGIG (reference sequence). The CDR3 has 15 amino acids. V lost 0 bases, J lost 5 bases, and 6 bases stayed unmatched. This sample is drawn from a study of technical replicates of blood from several donors. Repertoires were generated with immunoSEQ multiplex PCR, while TCRdb's copy carries only in-frame clones and drops some. The sample has around 74,000 clones, 70% to 90% seen once. The TCR sequence derives from a human donor in good health. Some clones in this sample may be carry-over from other donors' samples. The sample consisted of PBMCs. The rearrangement joins TRBV30 to TRBJ2-3; the match to TRBD1 covers 9 bases. The CDR3 is CAWSVTGGQQDTQYF. In DNA form, the CDR3 reads TGTGCCTGGAGTGTAACAGGGGGCCAGCAAGATACGCAGTATTTT.